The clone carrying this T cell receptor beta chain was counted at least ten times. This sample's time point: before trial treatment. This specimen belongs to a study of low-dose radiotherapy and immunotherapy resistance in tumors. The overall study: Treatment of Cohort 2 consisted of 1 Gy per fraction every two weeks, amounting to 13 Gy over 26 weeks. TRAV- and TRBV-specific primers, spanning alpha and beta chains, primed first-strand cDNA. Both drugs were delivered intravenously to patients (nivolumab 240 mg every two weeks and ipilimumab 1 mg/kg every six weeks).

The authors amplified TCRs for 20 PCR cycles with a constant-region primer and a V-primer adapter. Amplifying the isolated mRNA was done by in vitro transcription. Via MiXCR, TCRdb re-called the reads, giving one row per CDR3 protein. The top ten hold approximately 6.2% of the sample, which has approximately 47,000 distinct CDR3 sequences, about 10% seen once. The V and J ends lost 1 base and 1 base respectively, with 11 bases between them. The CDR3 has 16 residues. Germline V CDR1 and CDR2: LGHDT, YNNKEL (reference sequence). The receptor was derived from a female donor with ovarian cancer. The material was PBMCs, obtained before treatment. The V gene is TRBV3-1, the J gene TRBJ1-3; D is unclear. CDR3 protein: CASSQVIGFSGNTIYF. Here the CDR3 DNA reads TGTGCCAGCAGCCAAGTCATCGGATTTTCTGGAAACACCATATATTTT.